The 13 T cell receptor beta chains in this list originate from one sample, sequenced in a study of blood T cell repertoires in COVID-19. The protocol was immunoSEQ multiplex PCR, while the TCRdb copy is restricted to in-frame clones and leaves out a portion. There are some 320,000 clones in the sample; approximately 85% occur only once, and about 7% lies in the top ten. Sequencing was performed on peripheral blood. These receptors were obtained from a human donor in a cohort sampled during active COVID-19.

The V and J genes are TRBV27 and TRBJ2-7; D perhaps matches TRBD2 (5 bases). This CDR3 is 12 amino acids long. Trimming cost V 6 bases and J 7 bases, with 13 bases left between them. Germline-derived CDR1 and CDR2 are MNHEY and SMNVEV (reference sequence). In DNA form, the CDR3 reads TGTGCCAGCAGCCTACGAGGGAGAGAGCAGTACTTC. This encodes CASSLRGREQYF.

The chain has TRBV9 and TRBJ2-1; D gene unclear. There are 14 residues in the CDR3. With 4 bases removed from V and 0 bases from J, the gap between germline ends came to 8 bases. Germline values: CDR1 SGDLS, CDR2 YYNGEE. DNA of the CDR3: TGTGCCAGCAGCTTCAGTGGCTCCTACAATGAGCAGTTCTTC. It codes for CASSFSGSYNEQFF.

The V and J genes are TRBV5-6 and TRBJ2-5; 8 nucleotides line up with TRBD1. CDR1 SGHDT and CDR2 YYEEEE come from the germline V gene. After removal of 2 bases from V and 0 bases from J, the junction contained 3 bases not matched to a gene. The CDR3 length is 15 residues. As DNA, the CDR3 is TGTGCCAGCAGCTTCCGGGACAGGCACCAAGAGACCCAGTACTTC. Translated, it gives CASSFRDRHQETQYF.

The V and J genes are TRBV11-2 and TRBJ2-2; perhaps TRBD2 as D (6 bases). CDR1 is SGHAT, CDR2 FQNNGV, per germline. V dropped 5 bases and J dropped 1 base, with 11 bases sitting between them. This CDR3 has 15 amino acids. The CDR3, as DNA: TGTGCCAGCAGCGATAGGGGACTGAACACCGGGGAGCTGTTTTTT. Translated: CASSDRGLNTGELFF.

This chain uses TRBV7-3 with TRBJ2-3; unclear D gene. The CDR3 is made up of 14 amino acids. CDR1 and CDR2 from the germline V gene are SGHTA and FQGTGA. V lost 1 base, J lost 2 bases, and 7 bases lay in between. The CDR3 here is CASSLSGITDTQYF. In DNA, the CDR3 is TGTGCCAGCAGCTTAAGCGGAATCACAGATACGCAGTATTTT. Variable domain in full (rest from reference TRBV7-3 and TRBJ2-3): GAGVSQTPSNKVTEKGKYVELRCDPISGHTALYWYRQSLGQGPEFLIYFQGTGAADDSGLPNDRFFAVRPEGSVSTLKIQRTERGDSAVYLCASSLSGITDTQYFGPGTRLTVL.

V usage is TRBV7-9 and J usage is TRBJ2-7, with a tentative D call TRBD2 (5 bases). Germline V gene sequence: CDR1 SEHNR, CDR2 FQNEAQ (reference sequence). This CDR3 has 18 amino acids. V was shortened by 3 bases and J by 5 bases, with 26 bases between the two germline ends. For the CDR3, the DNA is TGTGCCAGCAGCTTTCGCTCTGCTACGAAACTAGGAGGCGACGAGCAGTACTTC. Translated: CASSFRSATKLGGDEQYF.

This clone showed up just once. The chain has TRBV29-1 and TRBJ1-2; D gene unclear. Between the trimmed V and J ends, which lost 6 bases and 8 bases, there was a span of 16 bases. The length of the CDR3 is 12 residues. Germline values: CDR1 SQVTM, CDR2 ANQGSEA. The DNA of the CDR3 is TGCAGCGTGGGGAGAGAGGTTGGAGGCTACACCTTC. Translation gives CSVGREVGGYTF.

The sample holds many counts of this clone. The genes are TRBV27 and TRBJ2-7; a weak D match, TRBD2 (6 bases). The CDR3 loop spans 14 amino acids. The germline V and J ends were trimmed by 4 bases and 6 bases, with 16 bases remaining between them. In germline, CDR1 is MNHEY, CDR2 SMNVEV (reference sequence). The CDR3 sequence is CASSYGGNPLEQYF. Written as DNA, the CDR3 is TGTGCCAGCAGTTATGGCGGGAACCCCCTCGAGCAGTACTTC.

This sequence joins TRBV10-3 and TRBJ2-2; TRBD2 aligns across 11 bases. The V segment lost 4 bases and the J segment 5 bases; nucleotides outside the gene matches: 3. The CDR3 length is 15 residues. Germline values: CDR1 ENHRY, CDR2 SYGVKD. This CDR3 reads CAISGLAGGTGELFF. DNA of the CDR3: TGTGCCATCAGTGGTCTAGCGGGGGGAACCGGGGAGCTGTTTTTT.

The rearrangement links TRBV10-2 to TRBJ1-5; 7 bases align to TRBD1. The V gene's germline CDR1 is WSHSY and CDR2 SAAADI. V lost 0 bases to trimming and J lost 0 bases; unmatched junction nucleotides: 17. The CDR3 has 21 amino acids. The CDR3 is CASSESPIRDRLRSSNQPQHF. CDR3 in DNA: TGCGCCAGCAGTGAGTCTCCAATCCGGGACAGATTAAGAAGTAGCAATCAGCCCCAGCATTTT.

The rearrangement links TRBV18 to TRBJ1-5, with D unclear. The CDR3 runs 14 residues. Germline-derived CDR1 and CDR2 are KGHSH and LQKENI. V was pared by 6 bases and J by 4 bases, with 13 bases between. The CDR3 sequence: CASSRGLGNQPQHF. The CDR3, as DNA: TGTGCCAGCTCGCGGGGTCTGGGGAATCAGCCCCAGCATTTT.

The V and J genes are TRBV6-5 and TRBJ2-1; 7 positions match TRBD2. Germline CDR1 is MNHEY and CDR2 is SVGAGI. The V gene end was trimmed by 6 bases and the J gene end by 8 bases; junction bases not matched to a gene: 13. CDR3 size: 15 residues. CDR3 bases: TGTGCCAGCAGCCCCGGACTAGTTGTTTACGATGAGCAGTTCTTC. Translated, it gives CASSPGLVVYDEQFF.

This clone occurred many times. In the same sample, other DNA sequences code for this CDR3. DNA for the CDR3: TGTGCCAGCAGTTACGCGCAGGGTGAAAAACTGTTTTTT. Translated, it gives CASSYAQGEKLFF. The chain links TRBV6-5 to TRBJ1-4; tentative D call: TRBD1 (5 bases). V was trimmed by 2 bases and J by 7 bases, leaving 8 bases between them. The CDR3 runs 13 residues. Germline-derived CDR1 and CDR2 are MNHEY and SVGAGI.